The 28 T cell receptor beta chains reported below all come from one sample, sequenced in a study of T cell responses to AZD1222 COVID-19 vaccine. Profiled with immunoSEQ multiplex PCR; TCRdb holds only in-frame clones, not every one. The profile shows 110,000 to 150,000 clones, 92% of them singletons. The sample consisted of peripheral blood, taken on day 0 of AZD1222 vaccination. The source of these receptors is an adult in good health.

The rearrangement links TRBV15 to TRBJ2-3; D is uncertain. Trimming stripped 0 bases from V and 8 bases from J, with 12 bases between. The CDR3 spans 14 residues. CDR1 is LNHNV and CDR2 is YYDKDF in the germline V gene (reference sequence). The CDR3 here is CATSRDPVRSTQYF. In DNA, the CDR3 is TGTGCCACCAGCAGAGATCCCGTTAGAAGTACGCAGTATTTT.

The CDR3 DNA reads TGTGCCAGCAGTTTATCAGGGTCCTATGGCTACACCTTC. Its translation: CASSLSGSYGYTF. The chain is built from TRBV27 and TRBJ1-2; the D is unclear. The germline V and J ends were trimmed by 0 bases and 4 bases, with 6 bases remaining between them. Germline lookup yields CDR1 MNHEY and CDR2 SMNVEV (reference sequence). The CDR3 is made up of 13 amino acids.

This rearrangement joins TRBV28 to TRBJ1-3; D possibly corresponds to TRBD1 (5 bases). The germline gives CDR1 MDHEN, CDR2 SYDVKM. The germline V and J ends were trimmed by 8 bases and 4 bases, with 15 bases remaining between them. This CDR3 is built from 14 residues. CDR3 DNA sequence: TGTGCCAGCGTTCTCGGGGGATCGGGAAACACCATATATTTT. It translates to CASVLGGSGNTIYF.

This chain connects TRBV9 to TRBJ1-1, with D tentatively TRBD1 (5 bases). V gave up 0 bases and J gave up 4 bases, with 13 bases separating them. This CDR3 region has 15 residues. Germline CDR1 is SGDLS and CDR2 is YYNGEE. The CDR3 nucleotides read TGTGCCAGCAGCGTAGATCACAGGTTTTCCACTGAAGCTTTCTTT. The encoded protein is CASSVDHRFSTEAFF. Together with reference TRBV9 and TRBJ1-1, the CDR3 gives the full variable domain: DSGVTQTPKHLITATGQRVTLRCSPRSGDLSVYWYQQSLDQGLQFLIQYYNGEERAKGNILERFSAQQFPDLHSELNLSSLELGDSALYFCASSVDHRFSTEAFFGQGTRLTVV.

CDR3: CATSRGGTESYEQYF. The CDR3 DNA reads TGTGCCACCAGCAGGGGCGGGACTGAGTCCTACGAGCAGTACTTC. The rearrangement joins TRBV15 to TRBJ2-7; perhaps TRBD2 as D (6 bases). Trimming took off 3 bases at V and 1 base at J, with 13 bases between the two ends. Germline-derived CDR1 and CDR2 are LNHNV and YYDKDF (reference sequence). The CDR3 runs to 15 residues.

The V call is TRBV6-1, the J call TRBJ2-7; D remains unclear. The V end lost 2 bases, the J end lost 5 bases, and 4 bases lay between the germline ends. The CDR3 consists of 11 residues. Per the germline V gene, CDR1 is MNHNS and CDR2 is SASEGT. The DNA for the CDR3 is TGTGCCAGCAGTGAAATCAACGAGCAGTACTTC. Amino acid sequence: CASSEINEQYF.

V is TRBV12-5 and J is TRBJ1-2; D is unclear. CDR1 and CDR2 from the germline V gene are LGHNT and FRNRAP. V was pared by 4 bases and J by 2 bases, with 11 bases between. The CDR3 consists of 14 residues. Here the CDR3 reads CASGSSGPNYGYTF. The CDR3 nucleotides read TGTGCTAGTGGTTCTAGCGGGCCGAACTATGGCTACACCTTC. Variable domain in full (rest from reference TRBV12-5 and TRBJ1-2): DARVTQTPRHKVTEMGQEVTMRCQPILGHNTVFWYRQTMMQGLELLAYFRNRAPLDDSGMPKDRFSAEMPDATLATLKIQPSEPRDSAVYFCASGSSGPNYGYTFGSGTRLTVV.

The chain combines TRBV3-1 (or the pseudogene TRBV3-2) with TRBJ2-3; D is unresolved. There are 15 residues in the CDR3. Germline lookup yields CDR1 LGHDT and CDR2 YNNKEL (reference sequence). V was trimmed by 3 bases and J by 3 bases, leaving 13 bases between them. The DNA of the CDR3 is TGTGCCAGCAGCCAGGGTTGGGTTGAGACAGATACGCAGTATTTT. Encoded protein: CASSQGWVETDTQYF.

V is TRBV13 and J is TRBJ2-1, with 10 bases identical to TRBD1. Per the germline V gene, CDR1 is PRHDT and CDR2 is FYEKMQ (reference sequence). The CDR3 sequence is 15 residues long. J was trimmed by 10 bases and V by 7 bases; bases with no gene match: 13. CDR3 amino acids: CASTPKGTGVREQFF. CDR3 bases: TGTGCCAGCACCCCTAAGGGGACAGGGGTTCGGGAGCAGTTCTTC.

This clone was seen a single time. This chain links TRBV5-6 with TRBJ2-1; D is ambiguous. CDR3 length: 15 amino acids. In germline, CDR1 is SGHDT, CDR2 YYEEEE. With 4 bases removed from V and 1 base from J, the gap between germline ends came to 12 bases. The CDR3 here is CASSPPVWSYNEQFF. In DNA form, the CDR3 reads TGTGCCAGCAGCCCGCCCGTGTGGTCCTACAATGAGCAGTTCTTC.

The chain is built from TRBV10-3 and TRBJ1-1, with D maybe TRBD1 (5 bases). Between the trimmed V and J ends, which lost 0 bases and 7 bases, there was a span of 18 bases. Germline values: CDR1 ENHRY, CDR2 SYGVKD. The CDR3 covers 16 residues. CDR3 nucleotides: TGTGCCATCAGTGAGTCGATCCAGGGAAAAAGATTTGAAGCTTTCTTT. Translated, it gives CAISESIQGKRFEAFF.

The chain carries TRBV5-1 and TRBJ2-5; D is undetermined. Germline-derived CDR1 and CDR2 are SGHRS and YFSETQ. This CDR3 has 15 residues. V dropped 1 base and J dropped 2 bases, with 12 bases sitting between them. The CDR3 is CASSLNIGRQETQYF. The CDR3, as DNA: TGCGCCAGCAGCTTGAACATCGGCAGGCAAGAGACCCAGTACTTC.

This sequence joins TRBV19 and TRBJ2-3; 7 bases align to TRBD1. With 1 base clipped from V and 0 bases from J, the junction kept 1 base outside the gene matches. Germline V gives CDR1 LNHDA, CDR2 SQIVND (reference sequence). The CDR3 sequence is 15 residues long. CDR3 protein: CASSIVDRSTDTQYF. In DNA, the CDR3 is TGTGCCAGTAGTATAGTGGACAGGAGCACAGATACGCAGTATTTT.

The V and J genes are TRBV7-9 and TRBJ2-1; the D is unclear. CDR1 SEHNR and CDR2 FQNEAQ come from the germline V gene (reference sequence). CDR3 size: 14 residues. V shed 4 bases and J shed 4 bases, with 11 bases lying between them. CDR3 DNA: TGTGCCAGCAGCTCAATCTCCGGGTACAATGAGCAGTTCTTC. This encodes CASSSISGYNEQFF.

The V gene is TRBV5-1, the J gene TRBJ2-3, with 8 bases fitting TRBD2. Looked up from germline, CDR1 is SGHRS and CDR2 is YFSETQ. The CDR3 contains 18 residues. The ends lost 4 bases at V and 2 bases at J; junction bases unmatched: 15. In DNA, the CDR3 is TGCGCCAGCAGCCCCGCGTCAGGCGGGAGGATTTACACAGATACGCAGTATTTT. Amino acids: CASSPASGGRIYTDTQYF.

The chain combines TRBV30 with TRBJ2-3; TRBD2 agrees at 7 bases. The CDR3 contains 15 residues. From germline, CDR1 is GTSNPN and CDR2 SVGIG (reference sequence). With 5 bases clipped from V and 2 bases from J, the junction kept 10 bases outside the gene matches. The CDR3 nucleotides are TGTGCCTGGGCCGACCCAGGGAGGGCCACAGATACGCAGTATTTT. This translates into CAWADPGRATDTQYF.

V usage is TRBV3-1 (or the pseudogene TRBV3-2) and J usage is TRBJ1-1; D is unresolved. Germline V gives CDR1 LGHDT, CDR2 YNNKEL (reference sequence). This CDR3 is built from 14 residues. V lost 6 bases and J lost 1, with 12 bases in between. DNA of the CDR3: TGTGCCAGCAGAGCGGGGAGCGCGAACACTGAAGCTTTCTTT. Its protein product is CASRAGSANTEAFF.

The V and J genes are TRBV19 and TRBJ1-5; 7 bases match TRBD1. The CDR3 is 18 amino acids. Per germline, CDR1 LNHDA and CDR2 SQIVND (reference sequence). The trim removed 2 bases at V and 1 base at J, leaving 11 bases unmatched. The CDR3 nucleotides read TGTGCCAGTAGTATAACCCCAGACAGGGTGATAAGCAATCAGCCCCAGCATTTT. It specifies CASSITPDRVISNQPQHF.

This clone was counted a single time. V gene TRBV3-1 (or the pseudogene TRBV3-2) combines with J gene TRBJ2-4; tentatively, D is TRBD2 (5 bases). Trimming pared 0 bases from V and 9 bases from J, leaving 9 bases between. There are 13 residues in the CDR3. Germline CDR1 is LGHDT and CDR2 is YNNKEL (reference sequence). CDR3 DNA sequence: TGTGCCAGCAGCCAAGACCGACGGGGCATTCAGTACTTC. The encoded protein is CASSQDRRGIQYF.

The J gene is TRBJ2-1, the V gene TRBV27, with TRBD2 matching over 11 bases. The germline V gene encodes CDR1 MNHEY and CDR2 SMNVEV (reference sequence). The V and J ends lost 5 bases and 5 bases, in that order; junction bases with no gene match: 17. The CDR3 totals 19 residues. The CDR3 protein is CASSQRVPLTSGVDNEQFF. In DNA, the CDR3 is TGTGCCAGCAGTCAAAGGGTCCCGTTGACTAGCGGGGTGGACAATGAGCAGTTCTTC.

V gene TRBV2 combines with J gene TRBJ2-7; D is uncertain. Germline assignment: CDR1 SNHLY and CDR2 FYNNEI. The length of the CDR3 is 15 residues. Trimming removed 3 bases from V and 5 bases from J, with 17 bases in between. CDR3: CASSDYTAQNNEQYF. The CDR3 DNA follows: TGTGCCAGCAGTGATTACACGGCCCAAAATAACGAGCAGTACTTC.

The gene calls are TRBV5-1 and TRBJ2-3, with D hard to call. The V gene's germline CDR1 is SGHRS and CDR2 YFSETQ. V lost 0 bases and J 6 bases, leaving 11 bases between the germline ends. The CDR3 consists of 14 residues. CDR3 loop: CASSLARNFDTQYF. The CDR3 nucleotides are TGCGCCAGCAGCTTGGCTAGGAACTTCGATACGCAGTATTTT.

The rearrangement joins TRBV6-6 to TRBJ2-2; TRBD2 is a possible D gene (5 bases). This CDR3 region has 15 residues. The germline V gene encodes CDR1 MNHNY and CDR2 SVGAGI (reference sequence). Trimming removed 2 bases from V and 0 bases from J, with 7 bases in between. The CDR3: CASSYGSANTGELFF. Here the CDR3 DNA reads TGTGCCAGCAGTTACGGGAGCGCGAACACCGGGGAGCTGTTTTTT.

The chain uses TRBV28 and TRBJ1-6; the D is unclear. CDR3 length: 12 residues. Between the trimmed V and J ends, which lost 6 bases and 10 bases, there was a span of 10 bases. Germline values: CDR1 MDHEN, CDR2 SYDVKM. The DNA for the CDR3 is TGTGCCAGCAGGGTCTTAGGATCACCCCTCCACTTT. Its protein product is CASRVLGSPLHF.

CDR3 in DNA: TGTGCCAGCAGCTTAAATAGGGAAGTCACCATATATTTT. As protein: CASSLNREVTIYF. The V and J genes are TRBV11-2 and TRBJ1-3; no firm D call. Trimming removed 2 bases at V and 9 bases at J, with 11 bases between. Per the germline V gene, CDR1 is SGHAT and CDR2 is FQNNGV. The CDR3 is made up of 13 amino acids.

This CDR3 is CASSYGWGMNTEAFF. In DNA, the CDR3 is TGTGCCAGCAGTTACGGTTGGGGCATGAACACTGAAGCTTTCTTT. The rearrangement uses TRBV6-5 and TRBJ1-1, with D possibly TRBD1 on 5 matching bases. There are 15 residues in the CDR3. Trimming took 2 bases from V and 0 from J, leaving 10 bases between them. Per germline, CDR1 MNHEY and CDR2 SVGAGI.

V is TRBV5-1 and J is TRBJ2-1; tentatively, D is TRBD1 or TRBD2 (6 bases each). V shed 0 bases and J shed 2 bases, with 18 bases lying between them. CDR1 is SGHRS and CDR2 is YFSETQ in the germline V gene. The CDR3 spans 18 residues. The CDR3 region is CASSLVGGRGVTYNEQFF. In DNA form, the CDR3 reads TGCGCCAGCAGCTTGGTGGGGGGCAGGGGAGTAACCTACAATGAGCAGTTCTTC.

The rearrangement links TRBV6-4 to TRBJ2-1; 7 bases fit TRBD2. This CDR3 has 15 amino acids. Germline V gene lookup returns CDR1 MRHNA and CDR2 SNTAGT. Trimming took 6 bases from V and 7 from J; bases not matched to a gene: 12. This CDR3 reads CASSPASSGPNEQFF. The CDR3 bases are TGTGCCAGCAGCCCGGCGTCTAGCGGCCCTAATGAGCAGTTCTTC.